This TCR beta chain emerged from a study of CD8 T cells in Susac syndrome. With random hexamers, 0.5 to 1 ug RNA was reverse transcribed. The amplification used immunoSEQ multiplex PCR on TCR beta CDR3; it spanned 54 Vbeta and 13 Jbeta. MiXCR was run by TCRdb on the immunoSEQ multiplex PCR reads, yielding one entry per CDR3 protein. The repertoire holds 110,000 or so distinct CDR3 sequences, with 85% to 95% as singletons. Trimming cost V 0 bases and J 8 bases, with 10 bases left between them. In germline, CDR1 is SGHTA, CDR2 FQGNSA. This CDR3 is 13 amino acids long. The chain recombines TRBV7-2 with TRBJ1-2; D gene unclear. Specimen: CD4+ T cells from PBMCs. This receptor was identified in a human donor with multiple sclerosis. The CDR3 DNA is TGTGCCAGCAGCTTAGCTGGGTCGGGGGGCTACACCTTC. It encodes CASSLAGSGGYTF.